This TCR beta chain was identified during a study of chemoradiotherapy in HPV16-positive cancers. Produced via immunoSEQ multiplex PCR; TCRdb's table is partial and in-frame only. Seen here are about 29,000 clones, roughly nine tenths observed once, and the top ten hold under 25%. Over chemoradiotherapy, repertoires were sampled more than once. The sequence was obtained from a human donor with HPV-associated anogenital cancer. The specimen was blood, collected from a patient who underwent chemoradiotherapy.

CDR3 sequence reads: CASSPGTQNTEAFF. CDR3 sequence (DNA): TGCGCCAGCAGCCCCGGGACACAGAACACTGAAGCTTTCTTT. V gene TRBV4-3 combines with J gene TRBJ1-1, with a weak D call TRBD1 (6 bases). The CDR3 is 14 amino acids. The germline V gene encodes CDR1 LGHNA and CDR2 YSLEER. The V gene lost 4 bases and the J gene lost 1 base, with 10 bases spanning the gap.